This T cell receptor beta chain is from a study of cytomegalovirus exposure and HLA in healthy donors. The CDR3 is 11 amino acids. CDR1 and CDR2 from the germline V gene are PRHDT and FYEKMQ (reference sequence). V lost 5 bases to trimming and J lost 2 bases, with 3 bases between them. The PCR used 60 Vbeta and 13 Jbeta primers. The repertoire was sequenced with immunoSEQ multiplex PCR; TCRdb's copy has only in-frame clones and lacks some. This repertoire shows roughly 130,000 clones, less than 85% found once; its top ten account for 1%. About this clone: Its target is unknown.

Study-wide results and caveats: Later examination showed HLA-associated TCR beta chains had greater clonal expansion than equally common others.

Input material: PBMCs. This TCR came from a man aged 35-49 years in good health and CMV-seronegative. The chain uses TRBV13 and TRBJ2-5; D is unresolved. The CDR3 loop is CASSTQETQYF. The CDR3 DNA reads as TGTGCCAGCAGCACACAAGAGACCCAGTACTTC.